A single TCR beta chain is shown here with its context. Its antigen is still unknown. This entry comes from a study of OX40 agonist ivuxolimab in advanced cancers. Study information: Those enrolled were 80% to 85% male, with a mean age of around 55 years and ages from roughly 20 to 90.

If patients had autoimmune disease history or systemic immunosuppression, they were excluded. Study-wide findings and caveats: Compared with CD4+, CD8+ T cells on average had more expanded clones. Blood T cells, both CD4+ and CD8+, expanded clonally by week 6 at 0.1 to 3.0 mg/kg.

Produced via immunoSEQ multiplex PCR; TCRdb's table is partial and in-frame only. The table records about 61,000 clones, 89% of them present only once. This CDR3 has 13 residues. The germline CDR1 and CDR2 sequences are MDHEN and SYDVKM. Trimming shortened V by 6 bases and J by 6 bases, and 14 bases separated the two germline ends. The receptor was derived from an adult with an advanced solid tumor such as melanoma, head and neck, liver or kidney cancer. The chain employs TRBV28 and TRBJ1-1; D gene unclear. Here the sequenced sample was CD4+ or CD8+ T cells sorted from blood, taken in a trial of the OX40 agonist ivuxolimab. CDR3 loop: CASSPPYEAEAFF. The CDR3 DNA sequence: TGTGCCAGCAGCCCCCCTTACGAAGCTGAAGCTTTCTTT.